This T cell receptor beta chain was obtained from a study of blood T cell repertoires in COVID-19. The protocol was immunoSEQ multiplex PCR, while the TCRdb copy is restricted to in-frame clones and leaves out a portion. The table records 470,000 or so clones, about 85% of them present only once. Per the germline V gene, CDR1 is LNHDA and CDR2 is SQIVND (reference sequence). Trimming took 3 bases from V and 2 from J; bases not matched to a gene: 11. The CDR3 has 19 amino acids. The material sequenced was PBMCs or T cells enriched from blood (not recorded which). The chain uses TRBV19 and TRBJ1-4; the match to TRBD1 covers 11 bases. The source is a woman between 18 and 30 years old with acute COVID-19. The DNA of the CDR3 is TGTGCCAGTAGTATTGGTCGGACTCGGGACAGGGGGACTAATGAAAAACTGTTTTTT. Translation gives CASSIGRTRDRGTNEKLFF.